The clone carrying this T cell receptor beta chain was observed once. This sample was taken from a study of shared clonotypes between healthy human individuals. The CDR3 runs 15 residues. V was trimmed by 0 bases and J by 3 bases, leaving 10 bases between them. Germline values: CDR1 LNHDA, CDR2 SQIVND (reference sequence). Assay: immunoSEQ multiplex PCR; the TCRdb copy retains only in-frame clones and omits some. This table has some 1,900,000 clones, 85% to 95% appearing once. CD45RO negativity and positive selection for CCR7 defined naive CD8 cells, a population that excluded terminally differentiated effector memory CD45RA+ cells. The donors, all of them Caucasian adults, lived in Nashville, Tennessee.

This clonotype was sampled from a man aged 18 to 29 in good health. V is TRBV19 and J is TRBJ2-3; D not resolved. The sample taken for sequencing was naive CD8+ T cells sorted from blood. This chain's CDR3 is CASSIDLEVTDTQYF. CDR3 nucleotides: TGTGCCAGTAGTATAGATCTAGAGGTTACAGATACGCAGTATTTT.